These T cell receptor beta chains were read from a single sample in a study of T cell responses to AZD1222 COVID-19 vaccine. Sequencing used immunoSEQ multiplex PCR; TCRdb keeps in-frame clones, though not all of them. Of around 150,000 clones listed, about 93% are singletons. Sample: peripheral blood, taken 28 days after the second AZD1222 dose. The origin of the receptors is an adult who received the AZD1222 COVID-19 vaccine. Both conserved end residues are part of each CDR3. Fields, in order: V gene, clone size, J gene, D gene, CDR3 DNA, CDR3 protein. The D gene is left open where the match is weak. Not all rows give a size; the values are once, few, many and, for expanded clones, a class.

TRBV12-3/TRBV12-4	.	TRBJ2-7	.	TGTGCCAGCACCCCGGGTGGGGAGCAGTACTTC	CASTPGGEQYF
TRBV9	.	TRBJ2-7	.	TGTGCCAGCAGCGTAGGGTCAGGCCCAAACGAGCAGTACTTC	CASSVGSGPNEQYF
TRBV27	.	TRBJ2-1	TRBD2	TGTGCCACCACCCGGGGTAGCGGGAGTAGAAATGAGCAGTTCTTC	CATTRGSGSRNEQFF
TRBV5-4	.	TRBJ2-5	.	TGTGCCAGCAGCCCGGAGGCTAGCTGGGCGGGGGAGACCCAGTACTTC	CASSPEASWAGETQYF
TRBV7-9	.	TRBJ1-2	.	TGTGCCAGCAGCTTAGTTCCGGATCTGCATGGCTACACCTTC	CASSLVPDLHGYTF
TRBV4-2	.	TRBJ1-6	TRBD1	TGTGCCAGCAGCCAAGATTTGGACAGGGACTCCGCACCCCTCCACTTT	CASSQDLDRDSAPLHF
TRBV9	.	TRBJ2-7	TRBD1	TGTGCCAGCAGCGTAGGTGGGACAGGGTTCTACGAGCAGTACTTC	CASSVGGTGFYEQYF
TRBV12-5	.	TRBJ2-1	.	TGTGCTAGTGCCCCACTGACTAGCAATGAGCAGTTCTTC	CASAPLTSNEQFF
TRBV2	.	TRBJ1-2	TRBD1	TGTGCCAGCGGGACAGGGGGTGGCTACACCTTC	CASGTGGGYTF
TRBV11-2	.	TRBJ1-1	.	TGTGCCAGCAGCTCCCCGACACAGGGCCGGGTTTTCTTT	CASSSPTQGRVFF
TRBV23-1	.	TRBJ2-1	.	TGCGCCAGCAGCCCGACCCATGAGCAGTTCTTC	CASSPTHEQFF
TRBV4-2	.	TRBJ2-2	TRBD2	TGTGCCAGCAGAGGTGAGGCCCGACTTGGCGGGAGAGTTGCCGGGGAGCTGTTTTTT	CASRGEARLGGRVAGELFF
TRBV25-1	once	TRBJ2-1	TRBD2	TGTGCCAGCAGTGAATGGTCCCGGACTAGCGGCTGGAAGAATGAGCAGTTCTTC	CASSEWSRTSGWKNEQFF
TRBV19	.	TRBJ1-1	.	TGTGCCAGTATGGGAATTTTCGACACTGAAGCTTTCTTT	CASMGIFDTEAFF
TRBV5-1	.	TRBJ1-2	.	TGCGCCAGCAGCTTGGCCACCATCACCGAGGGAGGGAACTATGGCTACACCTTC	CASSLATITEGGNYGYTF
TRBV28	.	TRBJ2-1	TRBD2	TGTGCCAGCAGGCCCCCCCTAGCGGGAGGGCGGAGTGAGCAGTTCTTC	CASRPPLAGGRSEQFF
TRBV2	.	TRBJ2-7	.	TGTGCCAGCAGGACGGGACTGCTACCCTACGAGCAGTACTTC	CASRTGLLPYEQYF
TRBV11-2	.	TRBJ2-7	.	TGTGCCAGCAAAGAATCTCACGAGCAGTACTTC	CASKESHEQYF
TRBV29-1	once	TRBJ1-1	.	TGCAGCGTTGAAGATGGGGCCCTTCTGAACACTGAAGCTTTCTTT	CSVEDGALLNTEAFF
TRBV7-9	.	TRBJ1-6	.	TGTGCCAGCAGCCTCAGCAATTCACCCCTCCACTTT	CASSLSNSPLHF
TRBV5-6	.	TRBJ2-7	TRBD2	TGTGCCAGCAGCTCCTCCCTAGCGGGAGGGCCGGGAGAGCAGTACTTC	CASSSSLAGGPGEQYF
TRBV4-1	.	TRBJ2-3	TRBD2	TGCGCCAGCAGCCCGGGGACTAGCGGGAGCACAGATACGCAGTATTTT	CASSPGTSGSTDTQYF
TRBV29-1	.	TRBJ2-5	TRBD2	TGCAGCGTTTACGGGACTAGCGGGAGGTACCAAGAGACCCAGTACTTC	CSVYGTSGRYQETQYF
TRBV25-1	.	TRBJ2-1	TRBD2	TGTGCCAGCAGTGGAATTACCGGGACTAGCGGGAGTAATGAGCAGTTCTTC	CASSGITGTSGSNEQFF
TRBV4-1	few	TRBJ1-1	.	TGCGCCAGCAGCCAAGATACGTGGGTCGGGGTACTGAAGACTGAAGCTTTCTTT	CASSQDTWVGVLKTEAFF
TRBV6-5	once	TRBJ2-5	.	TGTGCCAGCTCCTCCTGGGGGGAGACCCAGTACTTC	CASSSWGETQYF
TRBV30	.	TRBJ1-5	.	TGTGCCTGGAGTGTGGGGTCCGGCGGATCCAATCAGCCCCAGCATTTT	CAWSVGSGGSNQPQHF
TRBV2	.	TRBJ1-5	.	TGTGCCAGCAGTGAAGGTGGGAGACGTAGCAATCAGCCCCAGCATTTT	CASSEGGRRSNQPQHF
TRBV10-3	.	TRBJ1-2	.	TGTGCCATCAGTGAGTCCGGTTTGGGCTACACCTTC	CAISESGLGYTF
TRBV18	.	TRBJ2-7	.	TGTGCCAGCTCACCACTCGTGGGTAGAAGCTACGAGCAGTACTTC	CASSPLVGRSYEQYF
TRBV7-9	.	TRBJ2-1	TRBD2	TGTGCCAGCAGCCGACTAGCGGGAGAGGGCAATGAGCAGTTCTTC	CASSRLAGEGNEQFF
TRBV3-1/TRBV3-2	.	TRBJ1-1	.	TGTGCCAGCAGCCTAGGGGAGCGGCGGGCTTTCTTT	CASSLGERRAFF
TRBV30	.	TRBJ2-2	TRBD1	TGTGCCGGGGACAGGACGAACACCGGGGAGCTGTTTTTT	CAGDRTNTGELFF
TRBV6-1	.	TRBJ1-3	.	TGTGCCAGCAGTGAACAGGGCGGATACTCTGGAAACACCATATATTTT	CASSEQGGYSGNTIYF
TRBV5-6	.	TRBJ2-7	.	TGTGCCAGCAGCCCGGACGCGTCTGGGTACGAGCAGTACTTC	CASSPDASGYEQYF
TRBV12-3/TRBV12-4	once	TRBJ1-2	.	TGTGCCAGCAGTTTAAATGGCTACACCTTC	CASSLNGYTF
TRBV24-1	.	TRBJ2-1	TRBD1	TGTGCCACCAGTGTCCCCGAGAGAGGGGGCGGTTGCAATGAGCAGTTCTTC	CATSVPERGGGCNEQFF